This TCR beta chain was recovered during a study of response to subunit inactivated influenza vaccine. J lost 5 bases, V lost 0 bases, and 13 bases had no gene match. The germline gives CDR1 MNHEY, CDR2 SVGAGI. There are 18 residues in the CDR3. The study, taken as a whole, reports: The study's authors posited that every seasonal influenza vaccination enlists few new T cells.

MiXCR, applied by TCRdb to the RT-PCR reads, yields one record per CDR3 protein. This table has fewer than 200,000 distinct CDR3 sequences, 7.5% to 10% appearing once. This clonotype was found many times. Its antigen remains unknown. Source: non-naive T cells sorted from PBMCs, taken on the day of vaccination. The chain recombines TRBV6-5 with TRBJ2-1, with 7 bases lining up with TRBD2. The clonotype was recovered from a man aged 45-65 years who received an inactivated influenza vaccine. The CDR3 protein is CASSYSISGASGNNEQFF. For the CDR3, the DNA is TGTGCCAGCAGTTACTCGATTAGTGGGGCTAGCGGCAACAATGAGCAGTTCTTC.